This T cell receptor beta chain was recorded in a study of T cells in localized non-small cell lung cancer. This clone was seen once. This CDR3 has 12 amino acids. Germline assignment: CDR1 MDHEN and CDR2 SYDVKM. The V gene lost 7 bases and the J gene lost 8 bases, with 14 bases spanning the gap. The protocol was immunoSEQ multiplex PCR, while the TCRdb copy is restricted to in-frame clones and leaves out a portion. Altogether about 35,000 clones are present, roughly 90% being singletons, with the ten largest covering approximately 2.2%. This chain links TRBV28 with TRBJ1-1; a weak D match, TRBD1 (6 bases). The sequence came from a female donor older than 55 with stage I lung adenocarcinoma. Sequenced material: peripheral blood, taken before any cancer treatment. The CDR3, as DNA: TGTGCCAGCACCGAGGGGGGACGGGAAGCTTTCTTT. Translation gives CASTEGGREAFF.